The entry below describes one T cell receptor beta chain. The protocol was immunoSEQ multiplex PCR, while the TCRdb copy is restricted to in-frame clones and leaves out a portion. The table records about 120,000 clones, 90% of them present only once. This record belongs to a study of blood T cell repertoires in COVID-19. Germline assignment: CDR1 SGDLS and CDR2 YYNGEE. V was clipped by 4 bases and J by 3 bases; unmatched bases: 8. This CDR3 region has 15 residues. The rearrangement joins TRBV9 to TRBJ2-7, with 9 nucleotides matching TRBD1. Sequencing input: peripheral blood. This sequence originates from a woman aged 60 to 75 with COVID-19, enrolled during active disease. CDR3 nucleotides: TGTGCCAGCAGCACCAGCGGGACAGGGTTCTACGAGCAGTACTTC. This encodes CASSTSGTGFYEQYF.